The entry below gives a single T cell receptor (beta chain) sequence along with its context. Its antigen is currently unknown. V lost 3 bases and J 8 bases, leaving 12 bases between the germline ends. The CDR3 loop spans 13 amino acids. Germline CDR1 reads SGHNT; CDR2 reads YYREEE (reference sequence). The assay was immunoSEQ multiplex PCR, and TCRdb's table has in-frame clones only and misses some. The sample lists under 25,000 clones; about 90% were seen once. This sample is part of a study of STAT3 mutations in large granular lymphocyte leukemia. The study's findings and limits: Suggested: STAT3 mutation was not the ancestral event for these clonal expansions. Every T-LGLL patient had at least one immunodominant TCRbeta clonotype. Samples missed the first appearance of the clone. Treatment regimens differed across patients between samplings.

The sequencing sample was made of peripheral blood mononuclear cells. This chain links TRBV5-4 with TRBJ2-1; no firm D call. This clonotype originated in a man between 60 and 75 years old with T-cell large granular lymphocyte leukemia. Some clones in this sample may be carry-over from other donors' samples. For the CDR3, the DNA is TGTGCCAGCAGCTCAGTCCGAGGCGATGAGCAGTTCTTC. Amino acid sequence: CASSSVRGDEQFF.